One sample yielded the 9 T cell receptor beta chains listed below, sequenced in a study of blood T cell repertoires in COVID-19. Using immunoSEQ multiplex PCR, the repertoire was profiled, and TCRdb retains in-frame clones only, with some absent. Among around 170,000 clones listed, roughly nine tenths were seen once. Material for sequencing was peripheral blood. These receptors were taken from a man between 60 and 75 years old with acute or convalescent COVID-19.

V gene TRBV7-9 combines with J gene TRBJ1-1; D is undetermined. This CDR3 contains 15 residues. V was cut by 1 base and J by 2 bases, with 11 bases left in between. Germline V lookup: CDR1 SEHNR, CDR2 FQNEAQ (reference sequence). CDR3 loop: CASSLVVPQNTEAFF. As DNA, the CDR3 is TGTGCCAGCAGCTTAGTAGTACCCCAAAACACTGAAGCTTTCTTT.

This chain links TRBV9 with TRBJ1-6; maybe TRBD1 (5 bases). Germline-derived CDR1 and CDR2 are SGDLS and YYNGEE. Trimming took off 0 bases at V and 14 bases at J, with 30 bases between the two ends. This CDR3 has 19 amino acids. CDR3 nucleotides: TGTGCCAGCAGCGTAGCTACTGGGGCAGGTGGGAGGTTGTGTAAGACCCTCCACTTT. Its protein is CASSVATGAGGRLCKTLHF.

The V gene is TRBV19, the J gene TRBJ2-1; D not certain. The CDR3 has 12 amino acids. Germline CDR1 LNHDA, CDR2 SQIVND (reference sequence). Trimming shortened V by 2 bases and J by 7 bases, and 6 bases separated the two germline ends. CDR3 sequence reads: CASSIYGNEQFF. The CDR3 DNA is TGTGCCAGTAGTATATACGGTAATGAGCAGTTCTTC.

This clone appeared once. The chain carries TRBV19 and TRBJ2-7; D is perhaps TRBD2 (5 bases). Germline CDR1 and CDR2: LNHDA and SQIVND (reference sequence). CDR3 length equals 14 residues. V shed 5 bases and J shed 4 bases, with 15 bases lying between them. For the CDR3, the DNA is TGTGCCAGTAGTCTCGTTAAGGGAGCTTACGAGCAGTACTTC. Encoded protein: CASSLVKGAYEQYF.

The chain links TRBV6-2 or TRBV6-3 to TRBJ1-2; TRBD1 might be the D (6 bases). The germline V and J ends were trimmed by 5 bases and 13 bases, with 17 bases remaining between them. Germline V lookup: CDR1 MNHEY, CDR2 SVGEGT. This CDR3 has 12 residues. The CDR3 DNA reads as TGTGCCAGCAGTCCGGGACATAACTTCGGCACCTTC. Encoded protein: CASSPGHNFGTF.

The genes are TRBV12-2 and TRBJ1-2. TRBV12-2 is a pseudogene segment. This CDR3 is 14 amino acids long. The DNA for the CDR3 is TGTGCAAGTCGTCTCGGGAGGGGGAACTATGGCTACACCTTC. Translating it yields CASRLGRGNYGYTF.

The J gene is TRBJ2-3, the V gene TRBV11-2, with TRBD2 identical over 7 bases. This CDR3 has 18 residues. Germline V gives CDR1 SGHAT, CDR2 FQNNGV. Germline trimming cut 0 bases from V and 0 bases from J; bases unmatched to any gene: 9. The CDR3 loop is CASSLDAPTSASTDTQYF. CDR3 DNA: TGTGCCAGCAGCTTAGATGCTCCCACTAGCGCTAGCACAGATACGCAGTATTTT.

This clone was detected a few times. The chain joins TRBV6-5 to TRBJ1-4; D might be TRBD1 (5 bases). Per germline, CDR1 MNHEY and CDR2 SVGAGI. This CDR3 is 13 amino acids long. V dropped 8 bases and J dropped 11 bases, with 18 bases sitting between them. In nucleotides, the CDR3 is TGTGCCAGCCGAACGGAGGGCAGGGTTAAACTGTTTTTT. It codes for CASRTEGRVKLFF.

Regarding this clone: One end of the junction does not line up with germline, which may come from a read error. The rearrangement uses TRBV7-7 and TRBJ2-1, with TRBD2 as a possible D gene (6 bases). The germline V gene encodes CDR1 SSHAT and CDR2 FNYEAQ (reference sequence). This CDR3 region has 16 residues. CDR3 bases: TGTGCTAGCAGCTTATCAGGGAGGACCATTCTCAATGAGCAGTTCTTC. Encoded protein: CASSLSGRTILNEQFF. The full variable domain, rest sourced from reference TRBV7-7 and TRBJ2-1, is GAGVSQSPRYKVTKRGQDVTLRCDPISSHATLYWYQQALGQGPEFLTYFNYEAQPDKSGLPSDRFSAERPEGSISTLTIQRTEQRDSAMYRCASSLSGRTILNEQFFGPGTRLTVL.